One sample yielded the 11 T cell receptor beta chains listed below, sequenced in a study of a mutant IDH1 vaccine in newly diagnosed glioma. Profiled with immunoSEQ multiplex PCR; TCRdb holds only in-frame clones, not every one. The data show about 29,000 clones, roughly 76% seen once. Time point noted: week 35, safety follow-up. With topical imiquimod, each dose of the vaccine consisted of 300 ug of mutant IDH1 20-mer peptide. These TCRs' antigens remain unknown. The source was PBMCs, collected from a glioma patient whose treatment included an IDH1 peptide vaccine. The receptors were gathered from a man aged 45-65 years with glioma.

V is TRBV7-8 and J is TRBJ2-7; D gene unclear. V lost 0 bases and J lost 5, with 8 bases in between. Germline V lookup: CDR1 SGHVS, CDR2 FQNEAQ. The CDR3 sequence is 13 residues long. CDR3 protein: CASSLAGDDEQYF. In DNA, the CDR3 is TGTGCCAGCAGCTTAGCTGGCGATGACGAGCAGTACTTC.

J is TRBJ1-2 and V is TRBV20-1; 7 bases map to TRBD1. V trimming: 6 bases; J trimming: 9 bases; junction bases outside the gene matches: 7. The germline CDR1 and CDR2 sequences are DFQATT and SNEGSKA (reference sequence). There are 11 residues in the CDR3. CDR3 DNA sequence: TGCAGTGCCCCGGACAGGCCGCGCTACACCTTC. Encoded protein: CSAPDRPRYTF.

This clone came up a few times. The CDR3 coding sequence is TGTGCCAGCAGCTTTACAGCAAGCGGCGAGCAGTACTTC. This encodes CASSFTASGEQYF. This rearrangement joins TRBV7-3 to TRBJ2-7, with a tentative D call TRBD2 (5 bases). CDR3 length: 13 amino acids. CDR1 is SGHTA, CDR2 FQGTGA, per germline. Trimming cost V 3 bases and J 6 bases, with 12 bases left between them.

The V call is TRBV13, the J call TRBJ2-7, with a possible D match to TRBD2 (5 bases). Trimming cost V 5 bases and J 4 bases, with 9 bases left between them. Germline CDR1 and CDR2: PRHDT and FYEKMQ (reference sequence). The CDR3 totals 12 residues. The DNA of the CDR3 is TGTGCCAGCAGCGAGGGCCGGTACGAGCAGTACTTC. It translates to CASSEGRYEQYF.

V gene TRBV28 combines with J gene TRBJ2-7; 7 bases map to TRBD2. Looked up from germline, CDR1 is MDHEN and CDR2 is SYDVKM. The CDR3 has 13 residues. Trimming removed 2 bases from V and 6 bases from J; junction bases left unmatched: 4. For the CDR3, the DNA is TGTGCCAGCAGTTTAGGGGGGAGGGGCGAGCAGTACTTC. Its translation: CASSLGGRGEQYF.

This clone was detected a few times. The chain carries TRBV9 and TRBJ1-1; no clear D gene. V gave up 0 bases and J gave up 9 bases, with 15 bases separating them. Per the germline V gene, CDR1 is SGDLS and CDR2 is YYNGEE. CDR3 size: 14 residues. CDR3 sequence (DNA): TGTGCCAGCAGCGTAGAGGTGGGTGTGGAGAAAGCTTTCTTT. Translation gives CASSVEVGVEKAFF. Full variable domain (remainder filled in from reference TRBV9 and TRBJ1-1): DSGVTQTPKHLITATGQRVTLRCSPRSGDLSVYWYQQSLDQGLQFLIQYYNGEERAKGNILERFSAQQFPDLHSELNLSSLELGDSALYFCASSVEVGVEKAFFGQGTRLTVV.

The V call is TRBV7-8, the J call TRBJ1-5; tentatively, D is TRBD1 (5 bases). Germline loops: CDR1 SGHVS, CDR2 FQNEAQ. V was pared by 4 bases and J by 7 bases, with 14 bases between. This CDR3 contains 14 residues. The CDR3 DNA reads TGTGCCAGCAGCTGGGGGGGATCCGGGCAGCCCCAGCATTTT. Its protein is CASSWGGSGQPQHF.

This rearrangement joins TRBV7-2 to TRBJ2-7; TRBD2 agrees at 9 bases. Trimming took 5 bases from V and 0 from J; bases not matched to a gene: 8. Germline V gene lookup returns CDR1 SGHTA and CDR2 FQGNSA. The CDR3 covers 16 residues. CDR3 loop: CASSPQAGGNSYEQYF. The CDR3, as DNA: TGTGCCAGCAGCCCCCAAGCGGGGGGTAACTCCTACGAGCAGTACTTC.

J is TRBJ2-7 and V is TRBV19; D ambiguous. Germline V gene sequence: CDR1 LNHDA, CDR2 SQIVND (reference sequence). Trimming shortened V by 3 bases and J by 4 bases, and 10 bases separated the two germline ends. The CDR3 spans 13 residues. CDR3 residues: CASSISEFYEQYF. The CDR3 coding sequence is TGTGCCAGTAGTATCTCGGAGTTTTACGAGCAGTACTTC.

V is TRBV29-1 and J is TRBJ2-3, with D perhaps given as TRBD1 or TRBD2 (6 bases each). Germline CDR1 is SQVTM and CDR2 is ANQGSEA. V was cut by 6 bases and J by 0 bases, with 16 bases left in between. This CDR3 spans 15 amino acids. The CDR3 DNA follows: TGCAGCGTCTCAGGGGAGGTCTCGAGCACAGATACGCAGTATTTT. Its translation: CSVSGEVSSTDTQYF.

The chain is built from TRBV19 and TRBJ1-5, with TRBD1 matching 9 bases. The ends lost 5 bases at V and 7 bases at J; junction bases unmatched: 9. The CDR3 is 15 residues long. Germline V gene data show CDR1 as LNHDA and CDR2 as SQIVND (reference sequence). CDR3 bases: TGTGCCAGTAGTGTGGGGGACAGGGATGGGCAGCCCCAGCATTTT. Translated: CASSVGDRDGQPQHF.